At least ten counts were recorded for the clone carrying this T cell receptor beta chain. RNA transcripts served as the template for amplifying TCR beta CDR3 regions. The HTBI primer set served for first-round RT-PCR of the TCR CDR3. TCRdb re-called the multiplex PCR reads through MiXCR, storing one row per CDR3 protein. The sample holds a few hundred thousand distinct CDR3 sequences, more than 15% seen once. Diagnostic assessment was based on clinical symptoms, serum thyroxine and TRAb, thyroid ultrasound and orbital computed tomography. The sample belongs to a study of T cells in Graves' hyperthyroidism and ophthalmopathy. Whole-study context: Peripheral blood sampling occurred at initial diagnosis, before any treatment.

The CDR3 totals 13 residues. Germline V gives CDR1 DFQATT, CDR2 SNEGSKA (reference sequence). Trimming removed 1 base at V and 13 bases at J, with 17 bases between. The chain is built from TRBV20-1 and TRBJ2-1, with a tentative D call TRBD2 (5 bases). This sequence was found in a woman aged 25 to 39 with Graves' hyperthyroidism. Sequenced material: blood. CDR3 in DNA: TGCAGTGCTAGAGCGCCCGGACTCGCTTTACAGTTCTTC. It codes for CSARAPGLALQFF.